The TCR beta chain under discussion was sequenced for a study of blood T cell repertoires in COVID-19. In the study overall: The United States, Italy and Spain provided the acute and convalescent COVID-19 samples. PBMCs, B-cell-depleted T cells, or T cells provided the cDNA or gDNA that made up the material.

Some clones are missing from TCRdb's copy, which holds only in-frame ones; the method was immunoSEQ multiplex PCR. This sample has approximately 350,000 clones, with roughly nine tenths found just once. Trimming cost V 3 bases and J 6 bases; bases outside gene matches: 15. Germline CDR1 is LNHNV and CDR2 is YYDKDF (reference sequence). This CDR3 region has 18 residues. The rearrangement uses TRBV15 and TRBJ2-3; TRBD2 agrees at 10 bases. This receptor was obtained from a man between 18 and 29 years old who had recovered from COVID-19. Sample: PBMCs or T cells enriched from blood (not recorded which). The CDR3 here is CATSRPGTSAAAKDTQYF. The CDR3 DNA reads TGTGCCACCAGCAGGCCCGGGACTAGCGCAGCGGCTAAGGATACGCAGTATTTT.